This note documents a single TCR beta chain sequence. Sequencing was performed with immunoSEQ multiplex PCR; in TCRdb, only in-frame clones are kept and a portion is missing. The repertoire has around 71,000 clones, approximately 92% of them found once; the top ten carry 0.4% to 0.5%. This sample was included in a study of technical replicates of blood from a handful of donors. V lost 7 bases and J lost 4, with 15 bases in between. The CDR3 is 15 residues long. Germline V gives CDR1 SGHRS, CDR2 YFSETQ. This receptor was obtained from a human donor in good health. What was sequenced was T cells isolated from PBMCs. This chain uses TRBV5-1 with TRBJ2-6, with a weak D call TRBD1 (6 bases). CDR3 sequence: CASRVTGNGANVLTF. The CDR3 DNA is TGCGCCAGCCGAGTAACAGGGAACGGGGCCAACGTCCTGACTTTC.